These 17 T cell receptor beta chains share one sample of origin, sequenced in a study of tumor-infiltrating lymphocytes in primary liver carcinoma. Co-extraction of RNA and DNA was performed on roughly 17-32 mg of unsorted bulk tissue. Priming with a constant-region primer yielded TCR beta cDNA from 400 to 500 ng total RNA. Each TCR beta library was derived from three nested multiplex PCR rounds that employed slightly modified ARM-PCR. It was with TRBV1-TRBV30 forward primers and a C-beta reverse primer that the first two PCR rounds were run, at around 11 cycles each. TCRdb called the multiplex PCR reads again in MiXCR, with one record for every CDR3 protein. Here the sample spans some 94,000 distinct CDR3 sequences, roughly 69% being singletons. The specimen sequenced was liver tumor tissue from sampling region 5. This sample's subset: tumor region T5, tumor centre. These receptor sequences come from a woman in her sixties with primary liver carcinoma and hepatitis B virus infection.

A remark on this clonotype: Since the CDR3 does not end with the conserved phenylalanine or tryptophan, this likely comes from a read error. The CDR3: CARRESGGPNEQFS. The CDR3, as DNA: TGTGCCAGGAGGGAGTCGGGAGGACCCAATGAGCAGTTCTCC. This chain connects TRBV28 to TRBJ2-1; 7 bases line up with TRBD2. V lost 9 bases, J lost 6 bases, and 11 bases stayed unmatched. Germline CDR1 and CDR2: MDHEN and SYDVKM. There are 14 residues in the CDR3.

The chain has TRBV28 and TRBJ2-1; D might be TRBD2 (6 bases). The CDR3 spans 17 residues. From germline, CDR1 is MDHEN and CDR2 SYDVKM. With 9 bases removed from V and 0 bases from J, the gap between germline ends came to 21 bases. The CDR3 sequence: CASTLGTFVFSYNEQFF. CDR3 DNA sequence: TGTGCCAGTACTTTAGGGACTTTTGTCTTCTCCTACAATGAGCAGTTCTTC. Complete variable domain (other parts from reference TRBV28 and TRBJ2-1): DVKVTQSSRYLVKRTGEKVFLECVQDMDHENMFWYRQDPGLGLRLIYFSYDVKMKEKGDIPEGYSVSREKKERFSLILESASTNQTSMYLCASTLGTFVFSYNEQFFGPGTRLTVL.

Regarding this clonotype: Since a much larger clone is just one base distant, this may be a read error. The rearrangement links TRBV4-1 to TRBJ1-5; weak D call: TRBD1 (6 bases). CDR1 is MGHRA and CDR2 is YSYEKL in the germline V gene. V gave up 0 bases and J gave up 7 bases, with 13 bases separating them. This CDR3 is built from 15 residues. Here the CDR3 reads CASSQDSAGVQPQHF. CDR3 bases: TGCGCCAGCAGCCAAGATTCGGCAGGGGTCCAGCCCCAGCATTTT.

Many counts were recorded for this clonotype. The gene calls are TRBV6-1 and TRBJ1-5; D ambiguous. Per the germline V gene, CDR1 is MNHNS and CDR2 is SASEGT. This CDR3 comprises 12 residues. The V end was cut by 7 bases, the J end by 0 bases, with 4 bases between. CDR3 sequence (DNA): TGTGCCAGCAACGGTAGCAATCAGCCCCAGCATTTT. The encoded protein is CASNGSNQPQHF.

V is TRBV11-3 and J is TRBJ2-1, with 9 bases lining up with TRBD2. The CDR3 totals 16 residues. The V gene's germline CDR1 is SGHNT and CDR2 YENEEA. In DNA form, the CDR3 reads TGTACGAGCAGCACGACTAGCGGAGGCCAATACAATGAGCAGTTCTTC. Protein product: CTSSTTSGGQYNEQFF. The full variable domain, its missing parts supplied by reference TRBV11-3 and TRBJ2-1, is EAGVVQSPRYKIIEKKQPVAFWCNPISGHNTLYWYLQNLGQGPELLIRYENEEAVDDSQLPKDRFSAERLKGVDSTLKIQPAELGDSAVYLCTSSTTSGGQYNEQFFGPGTRLTVL.

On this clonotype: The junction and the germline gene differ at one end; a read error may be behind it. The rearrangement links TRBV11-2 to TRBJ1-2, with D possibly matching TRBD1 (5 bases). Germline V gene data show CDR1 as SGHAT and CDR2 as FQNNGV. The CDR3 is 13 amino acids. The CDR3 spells CAISLDRNYGYTF. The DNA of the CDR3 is TGTGCCATCAGCTTAGACAGAAACTATGGTTACACCTTC.

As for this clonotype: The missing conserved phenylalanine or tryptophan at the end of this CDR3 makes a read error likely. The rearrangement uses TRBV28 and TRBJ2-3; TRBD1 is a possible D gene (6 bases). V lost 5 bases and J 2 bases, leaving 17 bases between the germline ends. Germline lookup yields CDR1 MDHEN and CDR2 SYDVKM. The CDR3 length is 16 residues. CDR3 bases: TGTGCCAGCAGTGTACCGGGACAAGGATTCACAGATACGCAGTATATT. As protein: CASSVPGQGFTDTQYI.

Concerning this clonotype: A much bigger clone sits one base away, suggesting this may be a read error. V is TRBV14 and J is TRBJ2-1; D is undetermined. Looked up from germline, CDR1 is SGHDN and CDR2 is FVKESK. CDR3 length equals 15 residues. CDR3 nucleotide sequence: TGTGCCAGAAGCCAAGGGCTGGGCTACTACAATGAGCAGTTCTTC. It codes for CARSQGLGYYNEQFF.

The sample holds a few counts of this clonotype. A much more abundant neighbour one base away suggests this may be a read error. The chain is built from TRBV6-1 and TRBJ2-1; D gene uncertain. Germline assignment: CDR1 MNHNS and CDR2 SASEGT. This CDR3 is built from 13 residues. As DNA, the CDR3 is TGTGCCAGCAGCGGCGGCCGCGGCAATAAGCAGTTCTTC. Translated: CASSGGRGNKQFF.

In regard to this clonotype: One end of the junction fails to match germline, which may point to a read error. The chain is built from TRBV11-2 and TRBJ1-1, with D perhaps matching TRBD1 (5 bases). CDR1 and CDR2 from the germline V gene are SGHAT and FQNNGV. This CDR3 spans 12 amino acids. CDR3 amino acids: CTSSSKQAEAFF. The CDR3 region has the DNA TGTACAAGCAGCTCTAAACAGGCTGAAGCCTTCTTT.

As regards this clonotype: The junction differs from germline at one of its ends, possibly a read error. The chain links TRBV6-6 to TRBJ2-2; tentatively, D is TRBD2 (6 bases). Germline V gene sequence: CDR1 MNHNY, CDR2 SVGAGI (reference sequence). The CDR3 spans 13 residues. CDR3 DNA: TGTGTCAGTGCGATTCGCGATGGCGGGGAGCTGTTCTTT. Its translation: CVSAIRDGGELFF.

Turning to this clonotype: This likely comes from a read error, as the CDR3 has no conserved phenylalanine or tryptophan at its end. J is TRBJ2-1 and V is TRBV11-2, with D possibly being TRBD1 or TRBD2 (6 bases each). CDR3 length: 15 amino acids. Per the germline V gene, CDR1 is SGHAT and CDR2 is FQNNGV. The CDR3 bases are TGTACCAGCAGCTTAGAGGGGGGAAGTATCGGTGAGCAGTTCTCC. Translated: CTSSLEGGSIGEQFS.

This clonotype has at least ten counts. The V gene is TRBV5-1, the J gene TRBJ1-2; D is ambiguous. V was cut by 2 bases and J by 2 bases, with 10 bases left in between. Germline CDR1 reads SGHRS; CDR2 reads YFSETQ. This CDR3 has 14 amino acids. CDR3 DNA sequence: TGCGCCAGCAGCTTCGGGGATCCCAACTATGGCTACACCTTC. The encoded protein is CASSFGDPNYGYTF.

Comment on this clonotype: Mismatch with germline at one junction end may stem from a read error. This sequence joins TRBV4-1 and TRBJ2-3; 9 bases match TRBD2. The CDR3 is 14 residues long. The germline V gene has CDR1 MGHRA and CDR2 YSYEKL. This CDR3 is CASSHSGSADTQYF. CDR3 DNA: TGCGCCAGCAGTCATAGCGGGAGTGCAGATACGCAGTACTTT.

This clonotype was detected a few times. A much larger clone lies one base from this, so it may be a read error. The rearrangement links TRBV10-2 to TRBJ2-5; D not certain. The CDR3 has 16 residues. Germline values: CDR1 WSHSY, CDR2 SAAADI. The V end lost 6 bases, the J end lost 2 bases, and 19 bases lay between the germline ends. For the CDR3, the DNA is TGCGCCAGCAGGCCCGTTTCCAGGAGTATACAAGAGACCCAGTACTTC. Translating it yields CASRPVSRSIQETQYF.

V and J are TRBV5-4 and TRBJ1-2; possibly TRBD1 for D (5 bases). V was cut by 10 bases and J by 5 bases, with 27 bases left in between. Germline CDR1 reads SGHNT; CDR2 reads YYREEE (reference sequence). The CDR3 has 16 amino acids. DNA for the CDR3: TGTGCCGCCAGCTTGGCTCCACGCGGGACTGGATATGGCTACACCTTC. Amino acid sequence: CAASLAPRGTGYGYTF.

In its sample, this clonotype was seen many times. In DNA form, the CDR3 reads TGTGCCAGCAGCCGGCCCACGGGATCCTCTGGAAACACCATATATTTT. It translates to CASSRPTGSSGNTIYF. The chain recombines TRBV5-6 with TRBJ1-3; D is ambiguous. CDR1 SGHDT and CDR2 YYEEEE come from the germline V gene. Trimming took 4 bases from V and 0 from J, leaving 14 bases between them. CDR3 length: 16 residues.